These 20 T cell receptor beta chains share one sample of origin, sequenced in a study of T-cell reconstitution after alpha-beta-depleted transplantation in children. Preparation of the TCRbeta library was carried out with unique molecular identifiers. TCRdb reanalysed the PCR reads using MiXCR and keeps one entry per CDR3 protein. The sample includes some 500,000 distinct CDR3 sequences, around a third of them seen just once. The sample was PBMCs from the stem cell graft donor, taken from the stem cell graft. These receptors all stem from a human donor who donated a stem cell graft to a child with aplastic anemia.

This rearrangement joins TRBV12-3 or TRBV12-4 to TRBJ1-1; D call uncertain. The V end was cut by 0 bases, the J end by 8 bases, with 7 bases between. This CDR3 region has 12 residues. DNA of the CDR3: TGTGCCAGCAGTTTAGCGTGGCTAGAAGCTTTCTTT. Translation gives CASSLAWLEAFF.

This rearrangement joins TRBV27 to TRBJ2-1; 11 positions agree with TRBD2. The V gene's germline CDR1 is MNHEY and CDR2 SMNVEV (reference sequence). The V segment lost 6 bases and the J segment 0 bases; nucleotides outside the gene matches: 13. CDR3 size: 19 residues. As DNA, the CDR3 is TGTGCCAGCAGCCCACTGACACGACTAGCGGGGATCTCCTACAATGAGCAGTTCTTC. It codes for CASSPLTRLAGISYNEQFF.

V and J are TRBV29-1 and TRBJ2-3; 7 bases are shared with TRBD1. Germline CDR1 SQVTM, CDR2 ANQGSEA. V lost 6 bases to trimming and J lost 4 bases; unmatched junction nucleotides: 4. The CDR3 is 12 residues long. In DNA, the CDR3 is TGCAGCGTATCTGGACAGGCAGATACGCAGTATTTT. This encodes CSVSGQADTQYF.

The chain combines TRBV20-1 with TRBJ2-1; D not resolved. Germline V gene sequence: CDR1 DFQATT, CDR2 SNEGSKA (reference sequence). Trimming pared 2 bases from V and 6 bases from J, leaving 8 bases between. This CDR3 region has 12 residues. This CDR3 is CSARRSLNEQFF. DNA for the CDR3: TGCAGTGCTAGAAGATCTCTCAATGAGCAGTTCTTC.

This clonotype was counted a few times. The chain employs TRBV12-3 or TRBV12-4 and TRBJ2-6; D call uncertain. The CDR3 is 17 amino acids. Trimming took 6 bases from V and 4 from J, leaving 19 bases between them. The chain's CDR3 is CASSLNIVASGANVLTF. The CDR3 DNA follows: TGTGCCAGCAGCCTCAACATAGTCGCGTCGGGGGCCAACGTCCTGACTTTC.

A few counts support this clonotype. The chain carries TRBV6-5 and TRBJ2-3, with 15 nucleotides matching TRBD2. V lost 5 bases and J lost 1; bases outside the gene matches: 7. The V gene's germline CDR1 is MNHEY and CDR2 SVGAGI. The CDR3 consists of 18 residues. The chain's CDR3 is CASSQSGLAGGGTDTQYF. CDR3 nucleotide sequence: TGTGCCAGCAGTCAATCGGGACTAGCGGGAGGAGGCACAGATACGCAGTATTTT.

The chain employs TRBV5-1 and TRBJ2-3, with unresolved D. This CDR3 contains 16 residues. Germline-derived CDR1 and CDR2 are SGHRS and YFSETQ. Trimming pared 0 bases from V and 0 bases from J, leaving 11 bases between. The CDR3 is CASSLGQTPSTDTQYF. The DNA of the CDR3 is TGCGCCAGCAGCTTGGGGCAGACTCCTAGCACAGATACGCAGTATTTT.

The chain couples TRBV29-1 to TRBJ2-1, with 9 bases that match TRBD1. Germline CDR1 and CDR2: SQVTM and ANQGSEA. The CDR3 runs 16 residues. J was trimmed by 3 bases and V by 7 bases; bases with no gene match: 13. The chain's CDR3 is CSAKQGGTGFYNEQFF. The CDR3 bases are TGCAGCGCAAAACAGGGAGGGACAGGGTTCTACAATGAGCAGTTCTTC.

The chain links TRBV11-3 to TRBJ2-3; D unresolved. In germline, CDR1 is SGHNT, CDR2 YENEEA. V lost 3 bases and J lost 5, with 9 bases in between. This CDR3 is 13 amino acids long. CDR3 sequence reads: CASSLSKRDTQYF. DNA for the CDR3: TGTGCCAGCAGCTTGAGTAAACGAGATACGCAGTATTTT.

The V and J genes are TRBV7-9 and TRBJ1-1; 7 bases line up with TRBD1. The CDR3 length is 16 residues. Losses at the gene ends were 7 bases for V and 3 bases for J; bases not matched to a gene: 14. CDR1 SEHNR and CDR2 FQNEAQ come from the germline V gene (reference sequence). Here the CDR3 reads CASTHRQGGADTEAFF. CDR3 bases: TGTGCCAGCACCCACCGACAGGGAGGGGCGGACACTGAAGCTTTCTTT.

V gene TRBV29-1 combines with J gene TRBJ2-2; perhaps TRBD2 as D (5 bases). Trimming took off 6 bases at V and 2 bases at J, with 10 bases between the two ends. Per the germline V gene, CDR1 is SQVTM and CDR2 is ANQGSEA. The CDR3 runs to 13 residues. This CDR3 reads CSVAGLNTGELFF. The CDR3 DNA reads as TGCAGCGTCGCCGGACTCAACACCGGGGAGCTGTTTTTT.

There are a few counts of this clonotype. A junction end diverges from the germline sequence, so it may reflect a read error. The V and J genes are TRBV29-1 and TRBJ2-6; possible D gene TRBD1, 5 bases. The CDR3 consists of 13 residues. Germline V gene lookup returns CDR1 SQVTM and CDR2 ANQGSEA. The CDR3 loop is CSVFHSGANGLTF. CDR3 DNA sequence: TGCAGCGTTTTCCATTCTGGGGCCAACGGCCTGACTTTC.

The chain uses TRBV18 and TRBJ1-2, with D perhaps matching TRBD1 (6 bases). V dropped 5 bases and J dropped 2 bases, with 9 bases sitting between them. The CDR3 sequence is 13 residues long. Germline CDR1 KGHSH, CDR2 LQKENI. CDR3 DNA: TGTGCCAGCTCATCAGGGGAGAACTATGGCTACACCTTC. It specifies CASSSGENYGYTF.

CDR3 residues: CASRDRVDGYTF. The DNA for the CDR3 is TGTGCCAGCCGCGACAGGGTGGATGGCTACACCTTC. The chain couples TRBV25-1 to TRBJ1-2; 7 bases align to TRBD1. This CDR3 has 12 amino acids. In germline, CDR1 is MGHDK, CDR2 SYGVNS. With 8 bases clipped from V and 6 bases from J, the junction kept 6 bases outside the gene matches.

This clonotype showed up just a few times. This sequence joins TRBV6-2 or TRBV6-3 and TRBJ1-1, with a possible D match to TRBD1 (5 bases). Germline V gene lookup returns CDR1 MNHEY and CDR2 SVGEGT. Trimming removed 8 bases from V and 9 bases from J, with 16 bases in between. The CDR3 has 12 residues. The chain's CDR3 is CASGRGVPQAFF. The CDR3 nucleotides read TGTGCCAGCGGCAGAGGGGTGCCCCAAGCTTTCTTT.

Regarding this clonotype: Sequence at one end of the junction differs from germline and may be a read error. V gene TRBV12-3 or TRBV12-4 combines with J gene TRBJ2-5; 12 bases match TRBD1. The CDR3 runs 21 residues. In DNA form, the CDR3 reads TGTGCCAGCAGTTGGGGCTCCGGGACAGGGGGCAGCCTCCTCGTGTGGGAGACACAGTACTTC. Translating it yields CASSWGSGTGGSLLVWETQYF.

The sample holds many counts of this clonotype. At one boundary the junction diverges from the germline segment, which might be a read error. The rearrangement uses TRBV9 and TRBJ2-5, with D perhaps matching TRBD2 (5 bases). The germline gives CDR1 SGDLS, CDR2 YYNGEE. This CDR3 comprises 13 residues. The CDR3 coding sequence is TGCGCCAGCAGTGTTGGAGGTGGGGAGACCCAGTACTTC. It translates to CASSVGGGETQYF.

This chain connects TRBV5-1 to TRBJ2-3, with D hard to call. The CDR3 is 13 amino acids. V lost 0 bases to trimming and J lost 5 bases, with 7 bases between them. CDR1 is SGHRS and CDR2 is YFSETQ in the germline V gene. DNA for the CDR3: TGCGCCAGCAGCTTGGAATTCAGAGATACGCAGTATTTT. It encodes CASSLEFRDTQYF.

The table lists this clonotype with a few counts. V is TRBV5-1 and J is TRBJ2-7; a possible D gene is TRBD2 (6 bases). V was cut by 0 bases and J by 1 base, with 14 bases left in between. From germline, CDR1 is SGHRS and CDR2 YFSETQ. The length of the CDR3 is 16 residues. The CDR3 DNA reads as TGCGCCAGCAGCTTGGGAGTTAGCGGAGCGTCCTACGAGCAGTACTTC. This encodes CASSLGVSGASYEQYF.

This clonotype was detected only a few times. This chain uses TRBV27 with TRBJ2-1; D possibly corresponds to TRBD2 (6 bases). Trimming left V 4 bases short and J 5 bases short, with 12 bases between. CDR3 length: 14 residues. Looked up from germline, CDR1 is MNHEY and CDR2 is SMNVEV (reference sequence). This CDR3 reads CASSSGLYDNEQFF. In DNA, the CDR3 is TGTGCCAGCAGTTCGGGACTGTATGACAATGAGCAGTTCTTC.